The entry below describes one T cell receptor (beta chain). Per the authors' pipeline: Nucleated cell number was recorded as an estimate derived from reference gene primer amplification. Produced via immunoSEQ multiplex PCR; TCRdb's table is partial and in-frame only. V, J and clone size derive from that table, while D and trimming were established from the DNA sequence. The sample holds roughly 220,000 clones; around four fifths are singletons and the top ten take just under 20%. This entry is derived from a study of blood T cell repertoires in COVID-19. Study-level information: The origin of the acute and convalescent COVID-19 samples was the United States, Italy and Spain. PBMCs, B-cell-depleted T cells, or T cells were the source of the cDNA or gDNA that made up the material.

Germline CDR1 is SGDLS and CDR2 is YYNGEE. Losses at the gene ends were 1 base for V and 1 base for J; bases not matched to a gene: 7. The CDR3 covers 19 residues. Sequenced material: peripheral blood. The receptor was derived from a man in his thirties or forties with active or convalescent COVID-19. J is TRBJ2-1 and V is TRBV9; 14 nucleotides match TRBD2. The chain's CDR3 is CASSVQRTSGRWSYNEQFF. CDR3 DNA sequence: TGTGCCAGCAGCGTACAGCGGACTAGCGGGAGGTGGTCCTACAATGAGCAGTTCTTC.